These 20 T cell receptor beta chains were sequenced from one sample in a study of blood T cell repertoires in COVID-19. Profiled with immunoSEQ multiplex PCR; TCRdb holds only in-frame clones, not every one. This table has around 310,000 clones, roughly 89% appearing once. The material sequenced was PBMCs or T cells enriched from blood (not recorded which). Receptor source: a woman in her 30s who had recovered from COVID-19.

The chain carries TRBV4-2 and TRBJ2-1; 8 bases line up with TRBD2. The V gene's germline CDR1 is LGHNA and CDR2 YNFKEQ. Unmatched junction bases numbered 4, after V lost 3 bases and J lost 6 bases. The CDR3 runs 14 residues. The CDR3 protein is CASSHEGLVNEQFF. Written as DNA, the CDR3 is TGTGCCAGCAGCCACGAGGGACTAGTCAATGAGCAGTTCTTC.

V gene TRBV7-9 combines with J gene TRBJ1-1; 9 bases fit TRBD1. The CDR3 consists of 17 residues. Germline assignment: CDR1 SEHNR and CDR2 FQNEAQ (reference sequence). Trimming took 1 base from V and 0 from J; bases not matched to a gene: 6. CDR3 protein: CASSLGGTGRMNTEAFF. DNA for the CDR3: TGTGCCAGCAGCTTAGGAGGGACAGGGAGGATGAACACTGAAGCTTTCTTT.

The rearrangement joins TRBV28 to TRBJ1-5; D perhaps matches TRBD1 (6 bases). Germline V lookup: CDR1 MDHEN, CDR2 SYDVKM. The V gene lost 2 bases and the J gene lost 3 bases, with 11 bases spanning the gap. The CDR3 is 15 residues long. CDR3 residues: CASSLGQWDNQPQHF. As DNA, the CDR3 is TGTGCCAGCAGTTTAGGACAGTGGGACAATCAGCCCCAGCATTTT.

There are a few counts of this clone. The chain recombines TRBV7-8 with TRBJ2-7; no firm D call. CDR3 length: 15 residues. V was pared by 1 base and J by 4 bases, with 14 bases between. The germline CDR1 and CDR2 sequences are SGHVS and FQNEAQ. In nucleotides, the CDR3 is TGTGCCAGCAGCTTAGAGCAGGCATTCCATTACGAGCAGTACTTC. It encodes CASSLEQAFHYEQYF.

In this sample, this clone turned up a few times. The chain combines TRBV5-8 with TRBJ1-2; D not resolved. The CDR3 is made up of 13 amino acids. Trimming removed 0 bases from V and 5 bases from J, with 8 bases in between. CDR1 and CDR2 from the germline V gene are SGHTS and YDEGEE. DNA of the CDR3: TGTGCCAGCAGCTTGGGACTGCCTTATGGCTACACCTTC. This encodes CASSLGLPYGYTF.

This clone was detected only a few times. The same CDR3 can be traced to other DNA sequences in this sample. The CDR3 bases are TGCAGCGTTCTGCCAGGGTACAATCAGCCCCAGCATTTT. It yields the protein CSVLPGYNQPQHF. The chain is built from TRBV29-1 and TRBJ1-5, with a weak D call TRBD1 (5 bases). CDR1 and CDR2 (germline): SQVTM, ANQGSEA. This CDR3 has 13 amino acids. Deletions cut 5 bases from V and 3 bases from J, with 11 bases between.

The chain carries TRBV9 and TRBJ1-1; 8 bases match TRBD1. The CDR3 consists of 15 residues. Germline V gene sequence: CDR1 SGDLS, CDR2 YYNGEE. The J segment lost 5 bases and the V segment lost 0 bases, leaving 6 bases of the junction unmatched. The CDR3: CASSVGTGIHTEAFF. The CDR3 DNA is TGTGCCAGCAGCGTAGGGACAGGGATCCATACTGAAGCTTTCTTT.

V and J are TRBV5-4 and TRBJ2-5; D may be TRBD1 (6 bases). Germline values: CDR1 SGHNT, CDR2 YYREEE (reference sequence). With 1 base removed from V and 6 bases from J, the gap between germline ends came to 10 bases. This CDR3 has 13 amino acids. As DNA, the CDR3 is TGTGCCAGCAGCTTGTGGGGGCTCCAGACCCAGTACTTC. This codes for CASSLWGLQTQYF. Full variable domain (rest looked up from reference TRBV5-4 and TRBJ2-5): ETGVTQSPTHLIKTRGQQVTLRCSSQSGHNTVSWYQQALGQGPQFIFQYYREEENGRGNFPPRFSGLQFPNYSSELNVNALELDDSALYLCASSLWGLQTQYFGPGTRLLVL.

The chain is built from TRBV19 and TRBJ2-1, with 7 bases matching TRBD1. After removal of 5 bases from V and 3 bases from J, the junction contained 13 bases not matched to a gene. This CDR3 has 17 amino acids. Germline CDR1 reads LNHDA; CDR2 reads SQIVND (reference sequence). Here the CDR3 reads CASSAFGTAWRYNEQFF. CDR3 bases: TGTGCCAGTAGTGCCTTCGGGACAGCTTGGCGCTACAATGAGCAGTTCTTC.

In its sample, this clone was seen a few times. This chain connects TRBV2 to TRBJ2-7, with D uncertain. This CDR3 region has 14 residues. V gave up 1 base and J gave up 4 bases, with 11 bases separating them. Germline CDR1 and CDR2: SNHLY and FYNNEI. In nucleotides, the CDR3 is TGTGCCAGCAGTGAAGGGCAGTCGTCGTACGAGCAGTACTTC. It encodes CASSEGQSSYEQYF.

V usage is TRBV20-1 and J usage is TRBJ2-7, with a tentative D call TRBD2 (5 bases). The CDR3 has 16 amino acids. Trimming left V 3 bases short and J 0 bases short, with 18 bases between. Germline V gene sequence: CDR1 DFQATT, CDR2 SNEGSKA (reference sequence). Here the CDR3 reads CSASLPVEVNSYEQYF. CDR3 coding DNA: TGCAGTGCTAGTCTTCCGGTGGAGGTAAACTCCTACGAGCAGTACTTC.

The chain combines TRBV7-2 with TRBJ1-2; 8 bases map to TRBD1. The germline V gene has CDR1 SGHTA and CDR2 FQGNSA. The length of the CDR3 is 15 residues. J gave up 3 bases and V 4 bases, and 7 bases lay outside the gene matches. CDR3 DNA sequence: TGTGCCAGCAGCTCCACGGGGACAGGCTACTATGGCTACACCTTC. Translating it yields CASSSTGTGYYGYTF.

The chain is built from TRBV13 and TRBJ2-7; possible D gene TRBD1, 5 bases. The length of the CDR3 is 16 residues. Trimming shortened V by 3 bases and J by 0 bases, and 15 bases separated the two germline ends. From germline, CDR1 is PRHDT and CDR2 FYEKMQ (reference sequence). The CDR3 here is CASSFYSQVSSYEQYF. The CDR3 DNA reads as TGTGCCAGCAGCTTTTACTCACAGGTTAGCTCCTACGAGCAGTACTTC.

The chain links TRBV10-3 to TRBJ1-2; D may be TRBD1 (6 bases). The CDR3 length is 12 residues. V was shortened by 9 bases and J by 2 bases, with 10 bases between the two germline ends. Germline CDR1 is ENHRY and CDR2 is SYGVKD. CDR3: CAMGAGNYGYTF. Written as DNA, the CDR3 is TGTGCCATGGGGGCAGGCAACTATGGCTACACCTTC.

CDR3 in DNA: TGTGCCAGCTCCCCGGGGGGGGGAAGCGGCTACACCTTC. It translates to CASSPGGGSGYTF. The rearrangement links TRBV18 to TRBJ1-2, with a possible D match to TRBD1 (5 bases). Germline V lookup: CDR1 KGHSH, CDR2 LQKENI. Deletions cut 6 bases from V and 8 bases from J, with 16 bases between. The CDR3 length is 13 residues. The full variable domain, its missing parts supplied by reference TRBV18 and TRBJ1-2, is NAGVMQNPRHLVRRRGQEARLRCSPMKGHSHVYWYRQLPEEGLKFMVYLQKENIIDESGMPKERFSAEFPKEGPSILRIQQVVRGDSAAYFCASSPGGGSGYTFGSGTRLTVV.

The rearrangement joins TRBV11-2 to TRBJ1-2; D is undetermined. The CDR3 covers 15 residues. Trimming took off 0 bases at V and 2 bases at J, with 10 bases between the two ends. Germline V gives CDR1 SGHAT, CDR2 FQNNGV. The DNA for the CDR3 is TGTGCCAGCAGCTTAGATGGAGCGGTGAACTATGGCTACACCTTC. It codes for CASSLDGAVNYGYTF.

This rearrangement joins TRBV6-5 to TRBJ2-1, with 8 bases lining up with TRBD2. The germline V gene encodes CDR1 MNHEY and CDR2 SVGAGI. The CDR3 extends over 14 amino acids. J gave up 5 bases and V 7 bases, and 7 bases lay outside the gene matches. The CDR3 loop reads CASKEGLDNNEQFF. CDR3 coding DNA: TGTGCCAGCAAAGAGGGACTAGATAACAATGAGCAGTTCTTC.

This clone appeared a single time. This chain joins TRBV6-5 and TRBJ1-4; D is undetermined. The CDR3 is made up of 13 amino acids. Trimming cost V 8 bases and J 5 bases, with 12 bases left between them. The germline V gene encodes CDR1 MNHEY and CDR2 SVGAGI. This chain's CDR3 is CASSSVLNEKLFF. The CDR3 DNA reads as TGTGCCAGCTCTAGCGTCTTGAATGAAAAACTGTTTTTT.

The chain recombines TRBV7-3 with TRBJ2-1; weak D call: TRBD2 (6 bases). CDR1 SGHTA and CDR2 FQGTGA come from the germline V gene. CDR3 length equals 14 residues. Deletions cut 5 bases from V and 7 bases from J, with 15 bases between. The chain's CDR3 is CASSRGGLANEQFF. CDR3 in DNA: TGTGCCAGCAGCAGGGGAGGACTCGCGAATGAGCAGTTCTTC.

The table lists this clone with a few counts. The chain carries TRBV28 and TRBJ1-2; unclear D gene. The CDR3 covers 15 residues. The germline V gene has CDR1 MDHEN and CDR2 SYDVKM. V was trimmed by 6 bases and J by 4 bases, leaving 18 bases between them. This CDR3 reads CASRSGERITYGYTF. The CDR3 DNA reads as TGTGCCAGCAGGTCCGGGGAACGAATAACCTATGGCTACACCTTC.